These T cell receptor beta chains were read from a single sample in a study of T cell repertoires in cytomegalovirus infection. Their antigens remain unidentified. Each CDR3 protein gets one entry after TCRdb re-called the reads with MiXCR. The data contain 300,000 or so distinct CDR3 sequences, roughly 25% of them seen just once; the ten biggest clones take up about an eighth. The sequenced sample was cultured PBMCs, obtained from culture after CMV antigen stimulation. The receptors stem from a human donor in good health (CMV status not recorded). Some clones in this sample may be carry-over from other donors' samples. Both conserved end residues are part of each CDR3. The order of the fields is V gene, J gene, clone size, D gene, CDR3 protein, CDR3 DNA. D genes are given only for firm matches. Clone size is given for some rows only: seen once, a few or many times, or a class if the clone is expanded.

TRBV27,TRBJ2-1,few,.,CASSFTSSRVYEQFF,TGTGCCAGCAGTTTTACATCGAGCCGCGTATATGAGCAGTTCTTC
TRBV28,TRBJ2-1,once,TRBD1,CANSFRQGSYNEQFF,TGTGCCAACAGTTTCCGACAGGGCTCCTACAATGAGCAGTTCTTC
TRBV28,TRBJ2-7,few,.,CASRVRGGTYEQYF,TGTGCCAGCAGGGTCCGCGGGGGCACCTACGAGCAGTACTTC
TRBV28,TRBJ2-7,few,TRBD2,CASSSPGTSGSSYEQYF,TGTGCCAGCAGTTCACCCGGGACTAGCGGCAGCTCCTACGAGCAGTACTTC
TRBV6-5,TRBJ2-3,.,.,CASSYHGTPISLQYF,TGTGCCAGCAGTTACCACGGGACTCCCATCTCTCTACAGTATTTT
TRBV28,TRBJ2-1,.,TRBD2,CASSLGREGRNEQFF,TGTGCCAGCAGTTTAGGGCGGGAGGGCCGAAATGAGCAGTTCTTC
TRBV7-9,TRBJ2-7,few,.,CASSPAGFSYEQYF,TGTGCCAGCAGCCCCGCGGGGTTCTCCTACGAGCAGTACTTC
TRBV7-2,TRBJ2-7,few,.,CASSLRLSPGEQYF,TGTGCCAGCAGCTTGAGGCTGTCACCTGGCGAGCAGTACTTC
TRBV5-1,TRBJ2-1,.,TRBD1,CASSVGTGLSSYNEQFF,TGCGCCAGCAGCGTCGGGACAGGACTTAGCTCCTACAATGAGCAGTTCTTC
TRBV5-1,TRBJ2-1,few,TRBD2,CASRLLLAGGPSSYNEQFF,TGCGCCAGCAGATTATTACTAGCGGGGGGTCCTAGCTCCTACAATGAGCAGTTCTTC
TRBV14,TRBJ2-3,many,.,CASSQGLPGDTQYF,TGTGCCAGCAGCCAAGGGCTACCCGGAGATACGCAGTATTTT
TRBV19,TRBJ2-7,few,TRBD2,CASRPGGLHHEQYF,TGTGCCAGTAGACCGGGGGGGTTACACCACGAGCAGTACTTC
TRBV7-3,TRBJ2-7,few,.,CASSLIRGSSYEQYF,TGTGCCAGCAGCTTAATCCGTGGGAGTTCTTACGAGCAGTACTTC
TRBV4-2,TRBJ1-5,.,TRBD1,CASSQGGQGPDQPQHF,TGTGCCAGCAGCCAAGGGGGACAGGGTCCTGATCAGCCCCAGCATTTT
TRBV5-6,TRBJ2-7,.,.,CASSLGQGFSYEQYF,TGTGCCAGCAGCTTGGGGCAGGGGTTCTCCTACGAGCAGTACTTC
TRBV28,TRBJ2-7,.,TRBD1,CASSRAGTGDYEQYF,TGTGCCAGCAGCCGCGCCGGGACAGGGGACTACGAGCAGTACTTC
TRBV19,TRBJ2-1,few,TRBD2,CASSPRVAGNPYNEQFF,TGTGCCAGTAGTCCCCGCGTAGCGGGAAACCCCTACAATGAGCAGTTCTTC
TRBV5-4,TRBJ2-7,.,.,CASSIRHGVTPYEQYF,TGTGCCAGCAGCATCCGACATGGGGTTACCCCCTACGAGCAGTACTTC
TRBV7-2,TRBJ1-1,many,TRBD1,CASSPQGSRTEAFF,TGTGCCAGCAGCCCACAGGGGTCGAGGACTGAAGCTTTCTTT
TRBV4-2,TRBJ2-7,many,.,CASSQVGVPSDEQYF,TGTGCCAGCAGCCAAGTCGGGGTGCCGAGCGACGAGCAGTACTTC
TRBV4-3,TRBJ2-1,.,TRBD2,CASSRLIAGSSYNEQFF,TGCGCCAGCAGCCGATTAATAGCGGGCAGCTCCTACAATGAGCAGTTCTTC
TRBV20-1,TRBJ2-7,few,.,CSPIRGESSYEQYF,TGCAGTCCCATCAGGGGTGAATCGTCCTACGAGCAGTACTTC
TRBV6-1,TRBJ2-3,.,TRBD2,CASKPLAGDTDTQYF,TGTGCCAGCAAACCCCTAGCGGGGGATACAGATACGCAGTATTTT
TRBV4-1,TRBJ2-1,.,.,CASSFQGSYNEQFF,TGCGCCAGCAGCTTCCAGGGGTCCTACAATGAGCAGTTCTTC
TRBV28,TRBJ2-7,.,TRBD1,CASRPGGTAYEQYF,TGTGCCAGCAGACCAGGGGGCACAGCCTACGAGCAGTACTTC
TRBV6-1,TRBJ1-1,many,TRBD1,CASRGQGAPAFF,TGTGCCAGCAGAGGACAGGGGGCGCCGGCTTTCTTT
TRBV6-6,TRBJ2-7,few,.,CASSSRDEQYF,TGTGCCAGCAGTTCCAGGGACGAGCAGTACTTC
TRBV12-3/TRBV12-4,TRBJ1-3,few,.,CASSLSRYAGNTIYF,TGTGCCAGCAGTTTGTCCCGGTACGCTGGAAACACCATATATTTT
TRBV7-2,TRBJ1-2,many,TRBD1,CASSQDRGHRGYTF,TGTGCCAGCAGCCAGGACAGGGGGCATCGTGGCTACACCTTC
TRBV20-1,TRBJ1-5,.,TRBD1,CSAVNDRDSQPQHF,TGCAGTGCGGTCAACGACAGGGATTCTCAGCCCCAGCATTTT
TRBV6-2/TRBV6-3,TRBJ2-2,.,.,CASSRTVGELFF,TGTGCCAGCAGCCGGACGGTCGGGGAGCTGTTTTTT
TRBV4-2,TRBJ2-3,.,.,CASSQERAGGTGDTQYF,TGTGCCAGCAGCCAAGAACGGGCTGGCGGGACCGGAGATACGCAGTATTTT
TRBV6-5,TRBJ2-7,.,.,CASRSSSLWEQYF,TGTGCCAGCAGATCTAGCAGTCTTTGGGAGCAGTACTTC
TRBV6-5,TRBJ2-2,.,TRBD1,CASSPPDRSNTGELFF,TGTGCCAGCAGTCCTCCGGACAGGTCGAACACCGGGGAGCTGTTTTTT
TRBV20-1,TRBJ2-3,.,.,CSAARDTQYF,TGCAGTGCGGCGCGGGATACGCAGTATTTT
TRBV6-1,TRBJ1-4,few,TRBD1,CASSGSNRGHEKLFF,TGTGCCAGCAGTGGTAGTAACAGGGGGCATGAAAAACTGTTTTTT
TRBV10-3,TRBJ2-1,.,TRBD2,CAISETRGSSYNEQFF,TGTGCCATCAGTGAGACGCGGGGGAGCTCCTACAATGAGCAGTTCTTC
TRBV20-1,TRBJ2-7,.,TRBD2,CSAYAPGTSGIREQYF,TGCAGTGCCTATGCGCCCGGGACTAGCGGGATCCGCGAGCAGTACTTC
TRBV7-9,TRBJ2-2,few,TRBD2,CASSRTSGITGELFF,TGTGCCAGCAGCCGGACTAGCGGGATTACCGGGGAGCTGTTTTTT
TRBV5-5,TRBJ2-6,few,.,CASSREPSSGANVLTF,TGTGCCAGCAGCCGGGAACCTAGCTCTGGGGCCAACGTCCTGACTTTC
TRBV7-2,TRBJ2-7,.,.,CASSFASEQYF,TGTGCCAGCAGCTTCGCTAGCGAGCAGTACTTC
TRBV20-1,TRBJ1-1,few,.,CSATGVSTEAFF,TGCAGTGCTACAGGGGTTTCCACTGAAGCTTTCTTT
TRBV19,TRBJ1-1,.,.,CASRLTSYTEAFF,TGTGCCAGTAGACTGACATCTTACACTGAAGCTTTCTTT
TRBV27,TRBJ2-3,once,.,CASSLSLDQTDTQYF,TGTGCCAGCAGTTTATCGTTGGACCAGACAGATACGCAGTATTTT
TRBV7-2,TRBJ2-5,large,.,CASSLGTQGSPKETQYF,TGTGCCAGCAGCTTAGGCACACAGGGAAGTCCTAAAGAGACCCAGTACTTC
TRBV6-5,TRBJ2-1,many,.,CASSYSRGDPYNEQFF,TGTGCCAGCAGTTACTCTAGGGGGGACCCCTACAATGAGCAGTTCTTC
TRBV6-2/TRBV6-3,TRBJ2-1,many,.,CASIGNSQPGYNEQFF,TGTGCCAGCATAGGAAACAGTCAGCCGGGATACAATGAGCAGTTCTTC
TRBV6-1,TRBJ2-5,many,TRBD2,CASRTGTSGQETQYF,TGTGCCAGCAGGACCGGGACTAGCGGACAAGAGACCCAGTACTTC